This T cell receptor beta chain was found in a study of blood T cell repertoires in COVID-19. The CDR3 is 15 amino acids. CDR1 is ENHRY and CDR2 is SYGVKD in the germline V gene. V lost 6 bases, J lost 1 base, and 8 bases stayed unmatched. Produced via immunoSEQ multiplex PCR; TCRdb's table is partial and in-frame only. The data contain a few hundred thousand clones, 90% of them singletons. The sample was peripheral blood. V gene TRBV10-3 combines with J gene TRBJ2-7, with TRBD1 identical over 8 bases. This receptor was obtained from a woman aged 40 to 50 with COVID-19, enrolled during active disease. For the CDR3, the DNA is TGTGCCATCAGGGTGGGACAGGACCCTTCCTACGAGCAGTACTTC. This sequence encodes CAIRVGQDPSYEQYF.